This T cell receptor (beta chain) was retrieved from a study of blood T cell repertoires in COVID-19. For the study at large: T cells, B-cell-depleted T cells, or PBMCs supplied cDNA or gDNA.

In the original analysis: Estimation of nucleated cell counts relied on the amplification of reference gene primers. Libraries were prepared by immunoSEQ multiplex PCR; TCRdb keeps only in-frame clonotypes and omits some of them. D and trimming were read from the DNA, whereas the V and J calls and clone size are those reported in that table. The top ten hold 5.1% of the sample, which has about 190,000 clones, about 83% seen once. This CDR3 has 13 residues. Trimming cost V 3 bases and J 5 bases, with 12 bases left between them. Germline V gene sequence: CDR1 DFQATT, CDR2 SNEGSKA (reference sequence). This TCR came from a woman between 70 and 85 years old with active or convalescent COVID-19. Sequenced: peripheral blood. The chain joins TRBV20-1 to TRBJ2-3; possibly TRBD1 for D (6 bases). The CDR3 DNA reads as TGCAGTGCTAGTCGGACAGCAGGAGATACGCAGTATTTT. This translates into CSASRTAGDTQYF.